This TCR beta chain was identified in a study of OX40 agonist ivuxolimab in advanced cancers. Using immunoSEQ multiplex PCR, the repertoire was profiled, and TCRdb retains in-frame clones only, with some absent. Here the sample spans 74,000 or so clones, 85% to 95% being singletons. V shed 1 base, J shed 9 bases, and the junction held 8 bases outside the gene matches. Germline V gene data show CDR1 as SSHAT and CDR2 as FNYEAQ (reference sequence). The CDR3 totals 14 residues. This clonotype originated in an adult with an advanced solid tumor such as melanoma, head and neck, liver or kidney cancer. The chain couples TRBV7-7 to TRBJ2-5; 7 bases are a match to TRBD1. The sample was CD4+ or CD8+ T cells sorted from blood, taken in a trial of the OX40 agonist ivuxolimab. The chain's CDR3 is CASSLGLRGQAQYF. In DNA, the CDR3 is TGTGCCAGCAGCTTAGGGCTGAGGGGGCAGGCCCAGTACTTC.